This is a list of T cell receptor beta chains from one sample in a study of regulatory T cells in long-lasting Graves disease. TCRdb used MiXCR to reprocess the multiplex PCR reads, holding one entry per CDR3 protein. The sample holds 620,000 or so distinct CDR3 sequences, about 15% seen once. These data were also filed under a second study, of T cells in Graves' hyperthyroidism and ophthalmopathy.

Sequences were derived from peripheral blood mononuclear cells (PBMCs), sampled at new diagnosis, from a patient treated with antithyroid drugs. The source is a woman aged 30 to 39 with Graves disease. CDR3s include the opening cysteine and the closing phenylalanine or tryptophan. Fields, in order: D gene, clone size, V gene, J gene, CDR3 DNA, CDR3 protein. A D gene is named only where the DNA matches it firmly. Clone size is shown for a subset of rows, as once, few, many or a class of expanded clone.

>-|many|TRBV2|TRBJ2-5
TGTGCCAGCAGTGCCAGACCCGAGACCCAGTACTTC
CASSARPETQYF
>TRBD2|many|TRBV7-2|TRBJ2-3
TGTGCCAGCAGCTCCAGGACTAGCGGGAGTCCGCAGTATTTT
CASSSRTSGSPQYF
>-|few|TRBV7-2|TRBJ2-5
TGTGCCAGCAGCCAAATGGGTGGCGGTTCGTACCAAGAGACCCAGTACTTC
CASSQMGGGSYQETQYF
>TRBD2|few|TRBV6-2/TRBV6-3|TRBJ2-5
TGTGCCAGCACCCCGGGAGGGGGAAGTTGGTTTGAGACCCAGTACTTC
CASTPGGGSWFETQYF
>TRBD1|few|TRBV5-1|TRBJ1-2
TGCGCCAGCAGCTTGGCGGGGGACAGACCTAACTATGGCTACACCTTC
CASSLAGDRPNYGYTF
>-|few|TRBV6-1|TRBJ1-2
TGTGCCAGCAGTGAAGATGAATTGGGAGGCTACACCTTC
CASSEDELGGYTF
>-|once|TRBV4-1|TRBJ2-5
TGCGCCAGCAGCCAAGAGGGGAGTTCGGAGACCCAGTACTTC
CASSQEGSSETQYF
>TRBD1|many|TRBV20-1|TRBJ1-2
TGCAGTCTACCCGACAGGGAGCGCTACACCTTC
CSLPDRERYTF
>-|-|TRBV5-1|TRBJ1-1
TGCGCCAGCAGCCCGGTCGGGGGGGGCACTGAAGCTTTCTTT
CASSPVGGGTEAFF
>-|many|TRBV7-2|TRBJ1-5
TGTGCCAGCAGCTTAGGGGGTCCCGATCAGCCCCAGCATTTT
CASSLGGPDQPQHF
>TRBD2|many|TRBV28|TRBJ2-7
TGTGCCAGCAGTTTAACGAGCAGCGGGACTAATCTCAACGAGCAGTACTTC
CASSLTSSGTNLNEQYF
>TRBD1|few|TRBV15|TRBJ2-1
TGTGCCACCCAGCGTGGCAGGGACAGCAACTCCTACAATGAGCAGTTCTTC
CATQRGRDSNSYNEQFF
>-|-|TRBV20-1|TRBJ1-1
TGCAGTGCTAGAGAATGGGGGCCCGGTGTAGGTGCTTTCTTT
CSAREWGPGVGAFF
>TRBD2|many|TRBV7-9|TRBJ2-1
TGTGCCAGCACAGGCCTAGCGGGAAGAAATGAGCAGTTCTTC
CASTGLAGRNEQFF
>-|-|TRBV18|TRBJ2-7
TGTGCCAGCTCACCAAAGACAGGTTTAAGCGAGCAGTACTTC
CASSPKTGLSEQYF
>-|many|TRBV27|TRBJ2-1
TGTGCCAGCAGTCCTCCGTTAGGGGAACTTTCCTACAATGAGCAGTTCTTC
CASSPPLGELSYNEQFF
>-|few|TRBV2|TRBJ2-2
TGTGCCAGCAGTGAAGAGGGCATGAACACCGGGGAGCTGTTTTTT
CASSEEGMNTGELFF
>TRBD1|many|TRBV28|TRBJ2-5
TGTGCCAGCAGTTTATCGCCCGGGACAGATCACCCCCGAGAGACCCAGTACTTC
CASSLSPGTDHPRETQYF